Described below is a single TCR beta chain sequence and its context. Its antigen is still unknown. The sample is drawn from a study of T cell responses to AZD1222 COVID-19 vaccine. Repertoires were generated with immunoSEQ multiplex PCR, while TCRdb's copy carries only in-frame clones and drops some. The table records about 190,000 clones, roughly 92% of them present only once. Germline V gene lookup returns CDR1 MDHEN and CDR2 SYDVKM. The CDR3 is 15 residues long. Germline trimming cut 5 bases from V and 2 bases from J; bases unmatched to any gene: 4. Overall study results and limits: Females made up more of the donors, who were largely white British, and clonal diversity may have come out too low.

The chain combines TRBV28 with TRBJ1-5, with 9 bases identical to TRBD1. The sequences come from peripheral blood, collected 28 days after the second dose of the MenACWY control vaccine. This TCR was sampled from an adult who received the MenACWY meningococcal vaccine as a control. Here the CDR3 reads CASSLGDRGNQPQHF. CDR3 DNA: TGTGCCAGCAGTCTCGGGGACAGGGGCAATCAGCCCCAGCATTTT.